Shown below are 18 T cell receptor beta chains from a single sample sequenced in a study of T cell responses to AZD1222 COVID-19 vaccine. Using immunoSEQ multiplex PCR, the repertoire was profiled, and TCRdb retains in-frame clones only, with some absent. The table includes around 99,000 clones, around nine tenths detected once. The starting material was peripheral blood, obtained on day 0 of AZD1222 vaccination. The receptors stem from an adult in good health.

This clone has just a few counts. The same CDR3 can be traced to other DNA sequences in this sample. The chain joins TRBV6-4 to TRBJ1-4, with no clear D. CDR3 length: 13 residues. Germline V gene data show CDR1 as MRHNA and CDR2 as SNTAGT. Trimming cost V 5 bases and J 2 bases, with 6 bases left between them. The CDR3 protein is CASSRETNEKLFF. The CDR3, as DNA: TGTGCCAGCAGTAGGGAGACTAATGAAAAACTGTTTTTT.

V and J are TRBV6-2 or TRBV6-3 and TRBJ2-3; 12 positions agree with TRBD2. Per the germline V gene, CDR1 is MNHEY and CDR2 is SVGEGT. With 6 bases clipped from V and 1 base from J, the junction kept 5 bases outside the gene matches. The CDR3 contains 16 residues. Here the CDR3 reads CASSSGLAGRTDTQYF. The CDR3 region has the DNA TGTGCCAGCAGCTCCGGACTAGCGGGGCGCACAGATACGCAGTATTTT.

The J gene is TRBJ2-7, the V gene TRBV19, with D perhaps TRBD2 (5 bases). The germline V and J ends were trimmed by 6 bases and 0 bases, with 12 bases remaining between them. Germline CDR1 and CDR2: LNHDA and SQIVND (reference sequence). The CDR3 runs to 14 residues. The DNA of the CDR3 is TGTGCCAGTAGAACAGTTGGGAGCTCCTACGAGCAGTACTTC. It encodes CASRTVGSSYEQYF.

This rearrangement joins TRBV5-6 to TRBJ2-7; 7 nucleotides match TRBD1. This CDR3 has 15 residues. The junction had 9 bases not matched to a gene; V was cut back by 3 bases and J by 3 bases. Germline-derived CDR1 and CDR2 are SGHDT and YYEEEE. CDR3: CASSYLDRVHYEQYF. CDR3 nucleotides: TGTGCCAGCAGCTACCTCGACAGGGTGCACTACGAGCAGTACTTC.

The chain recombines TRBV6-2 or TRBV6-3 with TRBJ1-3; no clear D gene. The germline CDR1 and CDR2 sequences are MNHEY and SVGEGT. V shed 5 bases and J shed 4 bases, with 6 bases lying between them. The CDR3 loop spans 12 amino acids. CDR3 nucleotide sequence: TGTGCCAGCAGTAGTGCCGGAAACACCATATATTTT. Translation gives CASSSAGNTIYF.

The rearrangement joins TRBV5-1 to TRBJ2-5; D is possibly TRBD1 (6 bases). The CDR3 consists of 14 residues. Trimming removed 5 bases at V and 3 bases at J, with 14 bases between. Germline V gene lookup returns CDR1 SGHRS and CDR2 YFSETQ. CDR3 DNA sequence: TGCGCCAGCAGAACCGGCCAGGGGAAAGAGACCCAGTACTTC. Translating it yields CASRTGQGKETQYF.

This sequence joins TRBV7-2 and TRBJ1-5; D unresolved. Trimming cost V 2 bases and J 6 bases, with 8 bases left between them. Looked up from germline, CDR1 is SGHTA and CDR2 is FQGNSA. The CDR3 runs to 13 residues. CDR3 DNA sequence: TGTGCCAGCAGCTTAATTGTCCCTCAGCCCCAGCATTTT. Translated: CASSLIVPQPQHF.

This clone occurred a few times. One end of the junction varies from germline; a read error may be responsible. The chain links TRBV7-7 to TRBJ2-5; possibly TRBD2 for D (6 bases). Germline V gene data show CDR1 as SSHAT and CDR2 as FNYEAQ (reference sequence). This CDR3 comprises 14 residues. The CDR3 loop reads CASSPSGGRETQYF. CDR3 coding DNA: TGTGCTAGCAGCCCAAGTGGAGGGAGAGAGACCCAGTACTTC.

This chain links TRBV29-1 with TRBJ2-7; D call uncertain. The CDR3 is 14 amino acids. Trimming pared 8 bases from V and 0 bases from J, leaving 17 bases between. Germline lookup yields CDR1 SQVTM and CDR2 ANQGSEA. The DNA for the CDR3 is TGCAGCATCGAGTATACTCCCCACTCCTACGAGCAGTACTTC. Amino acid sequence: CSIEYTPHSYEQYF.

The V gene is TRBV9, the J gene TRBJ2-2; D possibly corresponds to TRBD1 (5 bases). Germline CDR1 and CDR2: SGDLS and YYNGEE. V lost 2 bases and J lost 1, with 18 bases in between. This CDR3 is built from 18 residues. DNA of the CDR3: TGTGCCAGCAGCGTGGGTGTCCAGGGCTTTCGGAACACCGGGGAGCTGTTTTTT. This gives the protein CASSVGVQGFRNTGELFF.

The chain recombines TRBV3-1 (or the pseudogene TRBV3-2) with TRBJ2-1; D gene ambiguous. Per the germline V gene, CDR1 is LGHDT and CDR2 is YNNKEL (reference sequence). There are 13 residues in the CDR3. Trimming left V 5 bases short and J 0 bases short, with 5 bases between. CDR3 sequence: CASSRNSYNEQFF. The CDR3, as DNA: TGTGCCAGCAGCAGGAACTCCTACAATGAGCAGTTCTTC.

The rearrangement links TRBV12-3 or TRBV12-4 to TRBJ1-2, with D uncertain. CDR3 length: 13 amino acids. V was trimmed by 2 bases and J by 0 bases, leaving 4 bases between them. Here the CDR3 reads CASSLKPNYGYTF. In DNA form, the CDR3 reads TGTGCCAGCAGTTTAAAGCCTAACTATGGCTACACCTTC.

The V and J genes are TRBV20-1 and TRBJ1-2; a possible D gene is TRBD1 (6 bases). V lost 3 bases, J lost 3 bases, and 14 bases lay in between. CDR3 length: 14 amino acids. The germline gives CDR1 DFQATT, CDR2 SNEGSKA (reference sequence). The DNA for the CDR3 is TGCAGTGCTAGTGGGGGCGGCAATGACTATGGCTACACCTTC. It yields the protein CSASGGGNDYGYTF.

The chain has TRBV28 and TRBJ1-2; D call uncertain. The ends were cut back, 8 bases at V and 2 bases at J, with 6 bases in the middle. The CDR3 has 11 residues. The germline CDR1 and CDR2 sequences are MDHEN and SYDVKM. As DNA, the CDR3 is TGTGCCAGCTCGGGGAACTATGGCTACACCTTC. Translation gives CASSGNYGYTF.

This rearrangement joins TRBV5-1 to TRBJ2-1; possibly TRBD2 for D (6 bases). The CDR3 has 14 amino acids. Deletions cut 7 bases from V and 4 bases from J, with 15 bases between. Germline V CDR1 and CDR2: SGHRS, YFSETQ. The CDR3 DNA reads TGCGCCAGCGGCCCGGGACTTACTTACAATGAGCAGTTCTTC. Its protein is CASGPGLTYNEQFF.

The chain couples TRBV19 to TRBJ1-5; 8 nucleotides line up with TRBD1. With 11 bases clipped from V and 6 bases from J, the junction kept 33 bases outside the gene matches. CDR3 size: 21 residues. The V gene's germline CDR1 is LNHDA and CDR2 SQIVND (reference sequence). For the CDR3, the DNA is TGTGCCTTTTTTATATTTTTAAGACGACAGGGGATGTCGAGGACGGGTCAGCCCCAGCATTTT. This sequence encodes CAFFIFLRRQGMSRTGQPQHF.

This clone came up a few times. This rearrangement joins TRBV3-1 (or the pseudogene TRBV3-2) to TRBJ1-2; D not certain. V dropped 6 bases and J dropped 4 bases, with 15 bases sitting between them. Germline V gene data show CDR1 as LGHDT and CDR2 as YNNKEL (reference sequence). This CDR3 is 14 amino acids long. The CDR3 sequence: CASSTWTESYGYTF. CDR3 nucleotides: TGTGCCAGCAGTACGTGGACTGAGAGCTATGGCTACACCTTC.

This sequence joins TRBV4-3 and TRBJ1-4; a weak D match, TRBD1 (5 bases). V was clipped by 2 bases and J by 9 bases, with 13 bases between them. The germline V gene has CDR1 LGHNA and CDR2 YSLEER. The CDR3 length is 14 residues. The DNA of the CDR3 is TGCGCCAGCAGCCAAAGCAGGGAAAGGAAAAAACTGTTTTTT. Translating gives CASSQSRERKKLFF.